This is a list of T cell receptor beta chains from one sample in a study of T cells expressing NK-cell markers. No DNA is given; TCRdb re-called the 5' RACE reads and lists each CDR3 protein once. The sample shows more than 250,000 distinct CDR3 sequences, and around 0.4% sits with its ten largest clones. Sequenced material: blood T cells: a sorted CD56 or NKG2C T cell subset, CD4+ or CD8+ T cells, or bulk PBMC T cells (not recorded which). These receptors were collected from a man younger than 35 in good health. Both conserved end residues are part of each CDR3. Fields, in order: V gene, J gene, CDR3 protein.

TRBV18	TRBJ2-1	CASTRQGGYNEQFF
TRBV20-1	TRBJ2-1	CSARDVGGGKQFF
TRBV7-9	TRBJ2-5	CASSRTSGRGETQYF
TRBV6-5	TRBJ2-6	CASSYSGISGANVLTF
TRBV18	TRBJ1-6	CASSRNSPNSPLHF
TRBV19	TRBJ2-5	CASSTHRPQGETQYF
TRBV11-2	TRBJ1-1	CASSLGSVNTEAFF
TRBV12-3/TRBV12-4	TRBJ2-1	CASSFRAVRPPEQFF
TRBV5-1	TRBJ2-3	CASSLVTGTKATDTQYF
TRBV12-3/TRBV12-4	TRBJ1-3	CASQKSTNAGNTIYF
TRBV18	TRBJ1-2	CASSPTKGGGYGYTF
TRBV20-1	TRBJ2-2	CSALHHRQTSTGELFF
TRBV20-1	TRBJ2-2	CSARATGENTGELFF
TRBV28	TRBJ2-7	CASSVTGLAGNYEQYF
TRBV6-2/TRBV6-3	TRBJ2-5	CASSTHLAGGPRETQYF
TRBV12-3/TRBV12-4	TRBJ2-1	CASSQDYEQFF
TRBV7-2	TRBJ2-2	CASSLVRVGNTGELFF
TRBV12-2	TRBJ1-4	CASRLADRATNEKLFF
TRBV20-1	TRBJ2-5	CSARDLVNQETQYF
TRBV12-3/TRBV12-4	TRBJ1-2	CASSLQGTYGYTF
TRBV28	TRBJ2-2	CASSAPGGPQNTGELFF
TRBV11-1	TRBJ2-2	CASSLVRLTSGRSGELFF
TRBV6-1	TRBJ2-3	CASARGWGKSGTDTQYF
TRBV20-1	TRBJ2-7	CSALRSSSYEQYF
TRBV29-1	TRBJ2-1	CSVEIGTSSYNEQFF
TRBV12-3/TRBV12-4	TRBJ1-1	CASGDFGNTEAFF
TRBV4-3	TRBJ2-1	CASSPRTGYVDEQFF
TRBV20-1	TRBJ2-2	CSAPHGTGWGGELFF
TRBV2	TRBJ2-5	CASSKGVGQGLEETQYF
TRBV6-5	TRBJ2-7	CASSYSISSGSYEQYF
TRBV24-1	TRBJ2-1	CATSVMWDRTAAEQFF
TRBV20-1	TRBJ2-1	CSAREVRMLAGGNEQFF
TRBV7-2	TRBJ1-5	CASSPGRGDQPQHF
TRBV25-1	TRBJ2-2	CASSELAGDRGTGELFF
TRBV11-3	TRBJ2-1	CASSTSAGLAGGEQFF
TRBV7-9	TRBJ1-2	CASSLNRDRDSREGYTF
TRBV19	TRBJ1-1	CASSISRESTEAFF
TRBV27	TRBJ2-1	CASSPRWHNEQFF
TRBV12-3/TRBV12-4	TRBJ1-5	CASSHKKVRHF
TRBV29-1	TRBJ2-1	CSVDQGPQGHEQFF
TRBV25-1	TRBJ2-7	CASSDRRQGSHEQYF
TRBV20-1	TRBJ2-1	CSASEPAVEFF
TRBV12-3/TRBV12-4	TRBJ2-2	CASIDSGRPTGELFF
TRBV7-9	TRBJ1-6	CASSTNPAYHNSPLHF
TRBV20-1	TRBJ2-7	CSAGTSGRAYEQYF
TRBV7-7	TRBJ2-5	CASSLGGPGEETQYF